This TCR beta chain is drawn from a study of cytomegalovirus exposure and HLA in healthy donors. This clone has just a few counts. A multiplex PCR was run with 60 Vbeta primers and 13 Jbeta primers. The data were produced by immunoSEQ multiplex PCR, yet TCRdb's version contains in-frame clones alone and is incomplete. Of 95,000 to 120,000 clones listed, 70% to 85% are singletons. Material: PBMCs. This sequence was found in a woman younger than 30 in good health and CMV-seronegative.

The CDR3 here is CASSPSGFGVTDTQYF. The DNA of the CDR3 is TGTGCCAGCTCACCCTCTGGATTCGGGGTCACAGATACGCAGTATTTT. The J gene is TRBJ2-3, the V gene TRBV18; D possibly corresponds to TRBD2 (5 bases). V was pared by 3 bases and J by 2 bases, with 15 bases between. Germline values: CDR1 KGHSH, CDR2 LQKENI. The CDR3 consists of 16 residues.